These T cell receptor beta chains were read from a single sample in a study of cytomegalovirus exposure and HLA in healthy donors. Method: immunoSEQ multiplex PCR; TCRdb's copy keeps in-frame clones and lacks some. The data hold some 170,000 clones, with roughly four fifths observed a single time. The sample comprised PBMCs. Every receptor here comes from a woman aged 18-29 years in good health and CMV-seropositive. CDR3s include the opening cysteine and the closing phenylalanine or tryptophan.

j_call v_call cdr3_aa
TRBJ2-7 TRBV2 CASSQSWITGSVYEQYF
- TRBV28 CASIISGEYGEQYF
TRBJ1-5 TRBV10-2 CASSESGHRNQPQHF
TRBJ1-1 TRBV28 CASLVEDTEAFF
TRBJ2-3 TRBV7-2 CASSLVQGKLDTQYF
TRBJ1-4 TRBV29-1 CSVGGPGNEKLFF
TRBJ2-7 TRBV6-6 CATRGRGQSSYEQYF
TRBJ1-2 TRBV27 CASSPADANYGYTF
TRBJ2-2 TRBV25-1 CASPPSKGLYTGELFF
TRBJ1-1 TRBV7-3 CASSLTAASEAFF
TRBJ2-3 TRBV28 CASSRTGLDTQYF
TRBJ2-2 TRBV5-1 CASSLDRVDTGELFF
TRBJ2-2 TRBV6-5 CASSSTGEDFRELFF
TRBJ2-2 TRBV21-1 CASSNRGGGLNTGELFF
TRBJ2-7 TRBV29-1 CSVDGGGGSSSYEQYF
TRBJ1-1 TRBV19 CASSTYRENTEAFF
TRBJ2-2 TRBV13 CASSLGTTTGELFF
TRBJ2-7 TRBV7-9 CASSRDFYEQYF
TRBJ1-1 TRBV28 CASSLSAGAGNTEAFF
TRBJ1-1 TRBV2 CASSGDGGRSNTEAFF
TRBJ1-5 TRBV19 CASSWGHNQPQHF
TRBJ1-2 TRBV5-1 CASSSPNQGGLRGYTF
TRBJ2-2 TRBV6-5 CASKGTANTGELFF
TRBJ2-7 TRBV6-1 CASSITGDQSYEQYF
TRBJ2-3 TRBV7-9 CASSLGPRDTQYF
TRBJ2-1 TRBV6-5 CASSQTEEIYNEQFF
TRBJ1-4 TRBV2 CASEGQGVSNEKLFF
TRBJ2-3 TRBV5-1 CASSQPRDRATDTQYF
TRBJ1-3 TRBV7-6 CASSPSGTAGNTIYF
TRBJ1-1 TRBV5-6 CASSLLGSTGSHTEAFF
TRBJ1-2 TRBV29-1 CSSRDSHHGEGYTF
TRBJ2-3 TRBV4-1 CASSQVGLIKYF
TRBJ1-2 TRBV7-3 CASSLTSRAGGYGYTF
TRBJ1-2 TRBV5-1 CASSLVTGQDYGYTF
TRBJ1-1 TRBV5-5 CASSLTGKYTEAFF
TRBJ2-5 TRBV9 CASSETTPTGETQYF
TRBJ1-2 TRBV7-4 CASSFWWDRGRVYGYTF